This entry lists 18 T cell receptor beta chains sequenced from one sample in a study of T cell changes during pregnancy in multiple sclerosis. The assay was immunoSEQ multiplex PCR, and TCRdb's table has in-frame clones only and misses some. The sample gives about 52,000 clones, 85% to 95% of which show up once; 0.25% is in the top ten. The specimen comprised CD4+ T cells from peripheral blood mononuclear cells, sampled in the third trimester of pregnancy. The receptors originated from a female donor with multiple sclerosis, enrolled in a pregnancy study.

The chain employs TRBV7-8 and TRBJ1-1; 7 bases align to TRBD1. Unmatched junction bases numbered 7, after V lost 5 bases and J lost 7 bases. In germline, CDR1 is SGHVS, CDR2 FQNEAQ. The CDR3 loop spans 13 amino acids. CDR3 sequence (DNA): TGTGCCAGCAGCACCGGGACAGCCCATGAAGCTTTCTTT. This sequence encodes CASSTGTAHEAFF.

This CDR3 is CASSLRGYEQYF. CDR3 sequence (DNA): TGTGCCAGCAGTCTTCGAGGTTACGAGCAGTACTTC. V gene TRBV28 combines with J gene TRBJ2-7, with D hard to call. The V gene lost 5 bases and the J gene lost 4 bases, with 9 bases spanning the gap. This CDR3 contains 12 residues. Germline V gives CDR1 MDHEN, CDR2 SYDVKM.

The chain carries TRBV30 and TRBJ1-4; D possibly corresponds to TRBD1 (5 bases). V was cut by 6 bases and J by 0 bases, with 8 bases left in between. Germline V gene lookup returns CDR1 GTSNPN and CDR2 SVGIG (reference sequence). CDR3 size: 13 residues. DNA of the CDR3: TGTGCCTGCGACAGTGCAACTAATGAAAAACTGTTTTTT. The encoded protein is CACDSATNEKLFF.

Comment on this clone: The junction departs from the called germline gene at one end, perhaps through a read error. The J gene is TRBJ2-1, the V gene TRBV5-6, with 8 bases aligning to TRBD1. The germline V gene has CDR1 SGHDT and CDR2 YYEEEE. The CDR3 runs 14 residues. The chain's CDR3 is CASSLRTGTLEEFF. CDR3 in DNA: TGTGCCAGCAGCCTACGGACAGGGACGCTTGAGGAGTTCTTC.

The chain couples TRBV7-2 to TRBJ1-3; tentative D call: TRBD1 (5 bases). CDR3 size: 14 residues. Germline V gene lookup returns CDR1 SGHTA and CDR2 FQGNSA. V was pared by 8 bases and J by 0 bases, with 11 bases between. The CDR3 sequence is CASSLQGSGNTIYF. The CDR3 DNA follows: TGTGCCAGCTCCCTCCAGGGCTCTGGAAACACCATATATTTT.

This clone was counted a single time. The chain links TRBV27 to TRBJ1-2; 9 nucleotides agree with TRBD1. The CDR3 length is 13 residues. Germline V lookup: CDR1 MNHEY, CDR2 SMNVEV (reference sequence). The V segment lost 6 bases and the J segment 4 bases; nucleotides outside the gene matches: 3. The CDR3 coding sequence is TGTGCCAGCAGGGGGACAGGGACCTATGGCTACACCTTC. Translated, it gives CASRGTGTYGYTF.

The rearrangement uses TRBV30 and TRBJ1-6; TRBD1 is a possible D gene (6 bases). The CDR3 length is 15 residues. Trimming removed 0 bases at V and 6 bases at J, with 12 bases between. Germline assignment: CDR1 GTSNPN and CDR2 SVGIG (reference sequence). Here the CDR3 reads CAWSVRGGSNSPLHF. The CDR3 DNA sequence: TGTGCCTGGAGTGTACGCGGGGGCAGTAATTCACCCCTCCACTTT.

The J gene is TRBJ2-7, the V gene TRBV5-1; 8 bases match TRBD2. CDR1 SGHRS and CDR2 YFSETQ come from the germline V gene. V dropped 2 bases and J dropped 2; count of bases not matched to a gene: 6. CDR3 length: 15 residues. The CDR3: CASSLNAGGTYEQYF. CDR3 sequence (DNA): TGCGCCAGCAGCTTAAATGCGGGGGGTACCTACGAGCAGTACTTC.

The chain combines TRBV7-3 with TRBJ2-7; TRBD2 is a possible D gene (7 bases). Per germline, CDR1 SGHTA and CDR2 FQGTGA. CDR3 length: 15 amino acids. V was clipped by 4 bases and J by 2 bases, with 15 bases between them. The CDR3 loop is CASSWGGGGPYEQYF. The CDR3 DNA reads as TGTGCCAGCAGCTGGGGGGGTGGGGGCCCCTACGAGCAGTACTTC.

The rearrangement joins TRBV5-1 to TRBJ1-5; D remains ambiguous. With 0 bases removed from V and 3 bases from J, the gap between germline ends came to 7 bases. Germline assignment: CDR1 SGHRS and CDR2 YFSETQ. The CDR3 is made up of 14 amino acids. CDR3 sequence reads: CASSLGAANQPQHF. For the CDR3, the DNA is TGCGCCAGCAGCTTGGGAGCCGCCAATCAGCCCCAGCATTTT.

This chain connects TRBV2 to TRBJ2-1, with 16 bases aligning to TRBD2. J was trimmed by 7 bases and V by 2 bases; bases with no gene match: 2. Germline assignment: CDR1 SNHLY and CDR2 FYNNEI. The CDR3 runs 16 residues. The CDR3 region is CASSELGLAGGNEQFF. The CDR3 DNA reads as TGTGCCAGCAGTGAATTGGGACTAGCGGGGGGGAATGAGCAGTTCTTC.

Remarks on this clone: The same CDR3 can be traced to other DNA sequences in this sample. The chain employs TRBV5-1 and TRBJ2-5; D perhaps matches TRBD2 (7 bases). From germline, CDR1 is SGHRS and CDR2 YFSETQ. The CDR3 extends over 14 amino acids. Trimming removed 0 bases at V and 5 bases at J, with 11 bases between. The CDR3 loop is CASSLVGGGETQYF. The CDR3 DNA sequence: TGCGCCAGCAGCTTGGTGGGAGGGGGTGAGACCCAGTACTTC.

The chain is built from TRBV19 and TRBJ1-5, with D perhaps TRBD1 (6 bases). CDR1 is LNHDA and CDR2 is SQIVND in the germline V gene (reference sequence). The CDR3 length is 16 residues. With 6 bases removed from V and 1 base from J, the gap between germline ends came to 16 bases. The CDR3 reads CASSVPRGVSNQPQHF. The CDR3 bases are TGTGCCAGTAGCGTCCCCAGGGGCGTCAGCAATCAGCCCCAGCATTTT.

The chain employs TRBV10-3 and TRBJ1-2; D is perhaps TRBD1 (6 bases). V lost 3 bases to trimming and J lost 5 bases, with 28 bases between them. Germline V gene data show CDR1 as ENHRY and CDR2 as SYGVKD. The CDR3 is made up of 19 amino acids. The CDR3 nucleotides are TGTGCCATCAGTGACTCGGACCGTCGGGGGGGGCTTCCCCCTTATGGCTACACCTTC. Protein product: CAISDSDRRGGLPPYGYTF.

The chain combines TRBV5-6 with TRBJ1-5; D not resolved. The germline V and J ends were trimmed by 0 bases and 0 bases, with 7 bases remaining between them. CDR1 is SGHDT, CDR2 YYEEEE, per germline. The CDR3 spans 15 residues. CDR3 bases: TGTGCCAGCAGCTTGGGACATCTTAGCAATCAGCCCCAGCATTTT. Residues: CASSLGHLSNQPQHF.

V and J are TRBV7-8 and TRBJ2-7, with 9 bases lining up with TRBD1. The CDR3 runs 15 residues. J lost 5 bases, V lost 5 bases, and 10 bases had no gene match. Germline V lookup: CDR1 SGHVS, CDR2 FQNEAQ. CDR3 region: CASSPQRTGAHEQYF. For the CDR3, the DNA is TGTGCCAGCAGCCCACAAAGGACAGGGGCCCACGAGCAGTACTTC.

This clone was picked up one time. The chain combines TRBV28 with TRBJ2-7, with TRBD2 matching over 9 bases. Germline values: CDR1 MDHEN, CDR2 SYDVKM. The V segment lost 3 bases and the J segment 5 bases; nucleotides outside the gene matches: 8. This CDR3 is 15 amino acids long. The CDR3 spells CASSFAAGGRDEQYF. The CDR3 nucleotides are TGTGCCAGCAGTTTCGCCGCGGGAGGGCGGGACGAGCAGTACTTC.

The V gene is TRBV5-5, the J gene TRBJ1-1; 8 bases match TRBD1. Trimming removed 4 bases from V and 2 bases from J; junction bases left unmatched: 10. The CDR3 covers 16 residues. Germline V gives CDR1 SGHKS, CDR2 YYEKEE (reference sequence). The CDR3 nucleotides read TGTGCCAGCAGCCCGGGGACAGGTGTCTTTAACACTGAAGCTTTCTTT. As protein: CASSPGTGVFNTEAFF. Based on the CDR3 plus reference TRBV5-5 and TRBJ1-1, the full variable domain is DAGVTQSPTHLIKTRGQQVTLRCSPISGHKSVSWYQQVLGQGPQFIFQYYEKEERGRGNFPDRFSARQFPNYSSELNVNALLLGDSALYLCASSPGTGVFNTEAFFGQGTRLTVV.